Shown below are 7 T cell receptor beta chains from a single sample sequenced in a study of blood T cell repertoires in COVID-19. The protocol was immunoSEQ multiplex PCR, while the TCRdb copy is restricted to in-frame clones and leaves out a portion. Among approximately 50,000 clones listed, approximately 80% were seen once. Material for sequencing was peripheral blood. The receptor source for this set is an elderly man with COVID-19, enrolled during active disease.

This chain uses TRBV5-4 with TRBJ2-1, with TRBD2 as a possible D gene (5 bases). This CDR3 region has 16 residues. Trimming left V 5 bases short and J 5 bases short, with 20 bases between. Germline CDR1 reads SGHNT; CDR2 reads YYREEE (reference sequence). CDR3 in DNA: TGTGCCAGCAGATCCTCGGAGGCCCCGCCCGACAATGAGCAGTTCTTC. It translates to CASRSSEAPPDNEQFF.

J is TRBJ2-5 and V is TRBV7-9; 8 nucleotides align to TRBD2. CDR1 and CDR2 from the germline V gene are SEHNR and FQNEAQ (reference sequence). J lost 5 bases, V lost 6 bases, and 14 bases had no gene match. The CDR3 sequence is 16 residues long. The CDR3 sequence is CASRPTSGSPGETQYF. DNA for the CDR3: TGTGCCAGCAGACCCACTAGCGGCTCCCCGGGGGAGACCCAGTACTTC. Together with reference TRBV7-9 and TRBJ2-5, the CDR3 gives the full variable domain: DTGVSQNPRHKITKRGQNVTFRCDPISEHNRLYWYRQTLGQGPEFLTYFQNEAQLEKSRLLSDRFSAERPKGSFSTLEIQRTEQGDSAMYLCASRPTSGSPGETQYFGPGTRLLVL.

The chain joins TRBV18 to TRBJ1-3; D not certain. There are 19 residues in the CDR3. V dropped 4 bases and J dropped 0 bases, with 22 bases sitting between them. Germline V CDR1 and CDR2: KGHSH, LQKENI. CDR3 DNA: TGTGCCAGCTCACGAGGGCGCGCCGACGAAATCAGCTCTGGAAACACCATATATTTT. Translation gives CASSRGRADEISSGNTIYF. Complete variable domain (other parts from reference TRBV18 and TRBJ1-3): NAGVMQNPRHLVRRRGQEARLRCSPMKGHSHVYWYRQLPEEGLKFMVYLQKENIIDESGMPKERFSAEFPKEGPSILRIQQVVRGDSAAYFCASSRGRADEISSGNTIYFGEGSWLTVV.

The chain has TRBV5-6 and TRBJ2-1; 7 nucleotides match TRBD1. V trimming: 2 bases; J trimming: 2 bases; junction bases outside the gene matches: 4. Per germline, CDR1 SGHDT and CDR2 YYEEEE. The length of the CDR3 is 15 residues. CDR3 nucleotide sequence: TGTGCCAGCAGCTTCGACAGGGTGGCCTACAATGAGCAGTTCTTC. The encoded protein is CASSFDRVAYNEQFF.

This chain links TRBV11-2 with TRBJ2-1; 8 positions agree with TRBD2. CDR1 SGHAT and CDR2 FQNNGV come from the germline V gene. The CDR3 has 15 residues. Losses at the gene ends were 1 base for V and 8 bases for J; bases not matched to a gene: 7. The CDR3 loop reads CASSLGRGGEYEQFF. The CDR3 nucleotides are TGTGCCAGCAGCTTAGGCCGGGGGGGCGAGTATGAGCAGTTCTTC.

V gene TRBV5-1 combines with J gene TRBJ2-7; 14 nucleotides match TRBD2. Per germline, CDR1 SGHRS and CDR2 YFSETQ. V lost 4 bases, J lost 4 bases, and 4 bases stayed unmatched. The CDR3 is made up of 15 amino acids. The CDR3 sequence: CASSPTSGGGYEQYF. DNA for the CDR3: TGCGCCAGCAGCCCGACTAGCGGGGGGGGGTACGAGCAGTACTTC.

The genes are TRBV2 and TRBJ1-1, with D possibly matching TRBD1 (5 bases). Germline loops: CDR1 SNHLY, CDR2 FYNNEI. CDR3 size: 15 residues. V was clipped by 1 base and J by 4 bases, with 13 bases between them. This CDR3 is CASSEGVVGGTEAFF. The CDR3 bases are TGTGCCAGCAGTGAAGGCGTCGTGGGGGGCACTGAAGCTTTCTTT.